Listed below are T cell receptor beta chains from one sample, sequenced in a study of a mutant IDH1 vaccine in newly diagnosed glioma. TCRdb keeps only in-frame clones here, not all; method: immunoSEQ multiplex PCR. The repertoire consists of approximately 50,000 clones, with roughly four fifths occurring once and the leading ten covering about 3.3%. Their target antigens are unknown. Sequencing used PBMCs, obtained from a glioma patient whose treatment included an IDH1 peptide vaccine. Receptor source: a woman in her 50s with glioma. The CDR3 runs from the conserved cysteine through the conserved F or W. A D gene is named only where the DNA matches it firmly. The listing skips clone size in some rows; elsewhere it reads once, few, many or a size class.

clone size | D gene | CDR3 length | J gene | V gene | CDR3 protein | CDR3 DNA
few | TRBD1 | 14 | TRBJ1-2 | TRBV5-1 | CASSREEGARGYTF | TGCGCCAGCAGCCGTGAGGAGGGGGCGAGGGGCTACACCTTC
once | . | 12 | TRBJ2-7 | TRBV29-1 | CSVTPPGVEQYF | TGCAGCGTGACCCCCCCTGGGGTAGAGCAGTACTTC
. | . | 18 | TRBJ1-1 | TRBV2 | CASSEVLVWRAGNTEAFF | TGTGCCAGCAGTGAAGTTTTGGTTTGGAGGGCCGGGAACACTGAAGCTTTCTTT
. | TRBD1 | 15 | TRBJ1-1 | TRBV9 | CASSVGDRGTTEAFF | TGTGCCAGCAGCGTCGGGGACAGGGGAACCACTGAAGCTTTCTTT
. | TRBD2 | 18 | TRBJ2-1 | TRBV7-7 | CASSHTGTSGYSYNEQFF | TGTGCTAGCAGCCACACAGGGACTAGCGGGTACTCCTACAATGAGCAGTTCTTC
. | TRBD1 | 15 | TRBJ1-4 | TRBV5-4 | CASSLGGQGSEKLFF | TGTGCCAGCAGCTTAGGTGGACAGGGCAGTGAAAAACTGTTTTTT
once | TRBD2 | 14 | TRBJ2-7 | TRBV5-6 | CASMVSGSSYEQYF | TGTGCCAGCATGGTTAGCGGGAGCTCCTACGAGCAGTACTTC
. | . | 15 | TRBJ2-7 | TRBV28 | CATLGRQSPFLEQYF | TGTGCCACCCTCGGGCGGCAGTCCCCCTTCTTGGAGCAGTACTTC
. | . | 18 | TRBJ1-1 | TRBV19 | CASYKGSPVRGLNTEAFF | TGTGCCAGTTACAAGGGCTCGCCGGTTCGCGGGCTGAACACTGAAGCTTTCTTT
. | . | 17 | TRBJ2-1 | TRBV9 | CASSVEGWRGSYNEQFF | TGTGCCAGCAGCGTAGAAGGTTGGCGGGGCTCCTACAATGAGCAGTTCTTC
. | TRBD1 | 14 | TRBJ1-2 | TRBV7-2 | CASSRMTGGDGYTF | TGTGCCAGCAGCCGTATGACAGGGGGGGATGGCTACACCTTC
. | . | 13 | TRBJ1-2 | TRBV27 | CASSLTWGYGYTF | TGTGCCAGCAGTTTAACCTGGGGCTATGGCTACACCTTC
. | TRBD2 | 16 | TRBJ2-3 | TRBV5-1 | CASSLAVRGARDTQYF | TGCGCCAGCAGCTTGGCCGTGCGGGGGGCCCGAGATACGCAGTATTTT
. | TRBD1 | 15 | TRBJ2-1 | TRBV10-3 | CAISAGTGALNEQFF | TGTGCCATCAGCGCCGGGACAGGGGCTCTCAATGAGCAGTTCTTC
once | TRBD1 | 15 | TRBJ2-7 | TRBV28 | CASSSRTGGSGEQYF | TGTGCCAGCAGTTCCAGGACAGGGGGCTCGGGCGAGCAGTACTTC
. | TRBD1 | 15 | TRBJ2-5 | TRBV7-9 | CASSSDRGEVATQYF | TGTGCCAGCAGCTCCGACAGGGGGGAAGTAGCGACCCAGTACTTC
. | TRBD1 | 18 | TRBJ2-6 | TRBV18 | CASSQGQLMSSGANVLTF | TGTGCCAGCTCTCAGGGACAGCTGATGAGCTCTGGGGCCAACGTCCTGACTTTC
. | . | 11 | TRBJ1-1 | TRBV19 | CASYEDTEAFF | TGTGCCAGTTATGAGGACACTGAAGCTTTCTTT
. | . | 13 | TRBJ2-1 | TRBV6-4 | CASSDGGYNEQFF | TGTGCCAGCAGTGATGGTGGCTACAATGAGCAGTTCTTC
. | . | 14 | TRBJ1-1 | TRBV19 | CASRTPGWGTEAFF | TGTGCCAGTAGGACCCCAGGGTGGGGCACTGAAGCTTTCTTT
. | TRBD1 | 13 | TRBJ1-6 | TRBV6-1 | CASRPGQDPPLHF | TGTGCCAGCAGACCGGGACAGGACCCACCCCTCCACTTT
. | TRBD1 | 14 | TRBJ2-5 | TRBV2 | CASSEGTGGETQYF | TGTGCCAGCAGTGAAGGGACAGGGGGGGAGACCCAGTACTTC
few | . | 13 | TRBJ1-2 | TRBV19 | CASSPRTEYGYTF | TGTGCCAGTAGTCCCAGGACAGAGTATGGCTACACCTTC
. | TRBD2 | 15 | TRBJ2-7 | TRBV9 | CASSVDLAGGYEQYF | TGTGCCAGCAGCGTAGACCTAGCGGGGGGCTACGAGCAGTACTTC
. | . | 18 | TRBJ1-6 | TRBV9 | CASSEKGGIGSYNSPLHF | TGTGCCAGCAGTGAGAAAGGTGGAATCGGCTCCTATAATTCACCCCTCCACTTT
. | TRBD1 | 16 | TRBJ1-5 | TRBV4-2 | CASSPLGDRGNQPQHF | TGTGCCAGCAGCCCCCTGGGGGACAGGGGAAATCAGCCCCAGCATTTT
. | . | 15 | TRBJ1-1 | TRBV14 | CASTYTGPMNTEAFF | TGTGCCAGCACCTATACAGGGCCGATGAACACTGAAGCTTTCTTT
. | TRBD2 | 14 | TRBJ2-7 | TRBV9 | CASSPREARHEQYF | TGTGCCAGCAGCCCCCGGGAGGCCCGCCACGAGCAGTACTTC
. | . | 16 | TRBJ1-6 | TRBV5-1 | CASSPGDRDGNSPLHF | TGCGCCAGCAGCCCAGGAGATCGGGACGGGAATTCACCCCTCCACTTT
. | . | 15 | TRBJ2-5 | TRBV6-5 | CASSYSSRKQETQYF | TGTGCCAGCAGTTACTCAAGTAGAAAACAAGAGACCCAGTACTTC
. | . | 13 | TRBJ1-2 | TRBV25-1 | CASSEAGSYGYTF | TGTGCCAGCAGTGAAGCTGGGAGCTATGGCTACACCTTC
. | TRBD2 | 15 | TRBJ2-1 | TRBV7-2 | CASSWRTSGGYEQFF | TGTGCCAGCAGCTGGAGGACTAGCGGGGGGTATGAGCAGTTCTTC
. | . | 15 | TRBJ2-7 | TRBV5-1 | CASSLQAFNSYEQYF | TGCGCCAGCAGCCTCCAAGCATTTAACTCCTACGAGCAGTACTTC
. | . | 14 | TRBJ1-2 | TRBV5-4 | CASSPRQNLYGYTF | TGTGCCAGCAGCCCACGACAGAACTTATATGGCTACACCTTC
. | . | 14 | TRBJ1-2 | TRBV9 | CASSFAGESYGYTF | TGTGCCAGCAGTTTCGCAGGGGAAAGCTATGGCTACACCTTC
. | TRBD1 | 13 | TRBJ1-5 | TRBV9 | CASSGQGDQPQHF | TGTGCCAGCAGCGGACAGGGGGATCAGCCCCAGCATTTT
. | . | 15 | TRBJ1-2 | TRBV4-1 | CASSQGTAANYGYTF | TGCGCCAGCAGCCAGGGGACGGCCGCTAACTATGGCTACACCTTC
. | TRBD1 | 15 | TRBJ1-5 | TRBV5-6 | CASSLGTDRFQPQHF | TGTGCCAGCAGCCTTGGTACGGACAGGTTTCAGCCCCAGCATTTT
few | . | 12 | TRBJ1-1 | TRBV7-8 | CASSPSETEAFF | TGTGCCAGCAGCCCCAGCGAAACTGAAGCTTTCTTT
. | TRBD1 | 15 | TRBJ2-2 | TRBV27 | CASSPGDRYTGELFF | TGTGCCAGCAGCCCCGGGGACAGGTACACCGGGGAGCTGTTTTTT
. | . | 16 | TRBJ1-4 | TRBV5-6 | CASSSLRELQEEKLFF | TGTGCCAGCAGCTCCCTCAGGGAGCTCCAGGAGGAAAAACTGTTTTTT
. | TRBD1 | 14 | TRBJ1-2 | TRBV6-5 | CASSRRTGSYGYTF | TGTGCCAGCAGCCGCCGGACAGGGAGCTATGGCTACACCTTC
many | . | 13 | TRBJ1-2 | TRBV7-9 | CASSLVAGVGYTF | TGTGCCAGCAGCTTAGTCGCTGGGGTTGGCTACACCTTC
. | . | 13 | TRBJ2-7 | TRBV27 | CASSPRQNYEQYF | TGTGCCAGCAGTCCTAGACAGAACTACGAGCAGTACTTC
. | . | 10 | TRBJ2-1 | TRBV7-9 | CASSLDEQFF | TGTGCCAGCAGCTTGGACGAGCAGTTCTTC
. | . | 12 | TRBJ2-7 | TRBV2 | CASSERGGEQYF | TGTGCCAGCAGTGAACGGGGCGGCGAGCAGTACTTC
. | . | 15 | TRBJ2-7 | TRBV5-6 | CASSPGGAGTYEQYF | TGTGCCAGCAGCCCAGGAGGTGCGGGGACCTACGAGCAGTACTTC
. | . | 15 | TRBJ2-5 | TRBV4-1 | CASSQDPGGRKTQYF | TGCGCCAGCAGCCAAGATCCGGGGGGCAGGAAGACCCAGTACTTC
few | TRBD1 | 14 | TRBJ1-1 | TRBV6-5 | CASSQQGGPTEAFF | TGTGCCAGCAGTCAACAGGGGGGGCCGACTGAAGCTTTCTTT